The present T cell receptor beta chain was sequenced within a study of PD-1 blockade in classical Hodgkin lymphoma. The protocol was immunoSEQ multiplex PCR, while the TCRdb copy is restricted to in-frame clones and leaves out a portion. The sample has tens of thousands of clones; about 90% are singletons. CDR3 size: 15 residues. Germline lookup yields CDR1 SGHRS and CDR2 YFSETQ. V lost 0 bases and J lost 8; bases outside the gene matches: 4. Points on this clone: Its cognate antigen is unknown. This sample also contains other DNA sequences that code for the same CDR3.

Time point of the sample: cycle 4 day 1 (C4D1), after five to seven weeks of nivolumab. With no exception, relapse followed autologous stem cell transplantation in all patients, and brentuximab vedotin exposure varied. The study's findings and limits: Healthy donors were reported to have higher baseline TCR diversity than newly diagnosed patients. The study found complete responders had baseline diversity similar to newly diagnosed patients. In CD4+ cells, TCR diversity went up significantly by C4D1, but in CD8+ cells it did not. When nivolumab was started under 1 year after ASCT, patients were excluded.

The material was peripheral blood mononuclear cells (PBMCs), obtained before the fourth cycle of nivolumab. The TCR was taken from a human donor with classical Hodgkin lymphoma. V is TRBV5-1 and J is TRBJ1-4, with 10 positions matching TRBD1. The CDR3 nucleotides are TGCGCCAGCAGCTTGGCCGGGACAGGGGAGGAAAAACTGTTTTTT. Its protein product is CASSLAGTGEEKLFF.